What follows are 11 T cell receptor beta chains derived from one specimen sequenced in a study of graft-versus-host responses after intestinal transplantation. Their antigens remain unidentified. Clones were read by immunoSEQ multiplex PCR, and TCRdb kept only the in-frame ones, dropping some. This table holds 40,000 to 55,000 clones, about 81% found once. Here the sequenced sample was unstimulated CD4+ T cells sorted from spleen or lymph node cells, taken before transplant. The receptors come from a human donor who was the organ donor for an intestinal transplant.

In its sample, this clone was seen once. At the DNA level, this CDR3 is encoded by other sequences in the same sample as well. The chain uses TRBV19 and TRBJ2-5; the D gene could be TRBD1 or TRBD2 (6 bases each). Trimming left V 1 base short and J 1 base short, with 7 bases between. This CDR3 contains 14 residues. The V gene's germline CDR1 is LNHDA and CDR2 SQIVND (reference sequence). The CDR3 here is CASSIGGAQETQYF. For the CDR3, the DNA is TGTGCCAGTAGTATAGGGGGGGCCCAAGAGACCCAGTACTTC.

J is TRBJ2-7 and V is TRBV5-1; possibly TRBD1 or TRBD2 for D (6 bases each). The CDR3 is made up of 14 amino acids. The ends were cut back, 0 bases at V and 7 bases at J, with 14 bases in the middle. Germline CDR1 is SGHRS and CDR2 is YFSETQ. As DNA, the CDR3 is TGCGCCAGCAGCTTGGATGGGGGGCGTTTGGAGCAGTACTTC. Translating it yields CASSLDGGRLEQYF.

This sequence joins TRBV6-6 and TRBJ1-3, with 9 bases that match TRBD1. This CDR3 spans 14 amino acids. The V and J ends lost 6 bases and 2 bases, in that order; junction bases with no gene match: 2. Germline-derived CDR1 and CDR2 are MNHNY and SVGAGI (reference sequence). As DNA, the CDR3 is TGTGCCAGCAGAACAGGGGGCACTGGAAACACCATATATTTT. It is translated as CASRTGGTGNTIYF.

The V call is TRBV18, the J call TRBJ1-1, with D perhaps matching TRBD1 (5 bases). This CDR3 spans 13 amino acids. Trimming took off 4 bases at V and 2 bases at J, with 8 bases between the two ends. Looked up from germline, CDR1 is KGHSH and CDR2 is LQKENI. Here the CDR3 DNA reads TGTGCCAGCTCACGGAGGGACAACACTGAAGCTTTCTTT. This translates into CASSRRDNTEAFF. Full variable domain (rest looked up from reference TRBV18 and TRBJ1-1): NAGVMQNPRHLVRRRGQEARLRCSPMKGHSHVYWYRQLPEEGLKFMVYLQKENIIDESGMPKERFSAEFPKEGPSILRIQQVVRGDSAAYFCASSRRDNTEAFFGQGTRLTVV.

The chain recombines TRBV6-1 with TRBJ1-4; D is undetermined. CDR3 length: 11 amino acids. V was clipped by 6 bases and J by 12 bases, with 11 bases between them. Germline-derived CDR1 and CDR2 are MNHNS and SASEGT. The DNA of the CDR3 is TGTGCCAGCAGGATGATCGAGGAACTGTTTTTT. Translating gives CASRMIEELFF.

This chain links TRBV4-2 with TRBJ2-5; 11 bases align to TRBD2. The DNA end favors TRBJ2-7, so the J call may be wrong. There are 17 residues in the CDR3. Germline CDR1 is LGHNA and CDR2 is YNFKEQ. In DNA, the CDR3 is TGTGCCAGCAGCCCCCCTCCCCGACTAGCGGGATTCCACGAGCAGTACTTC. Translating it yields CASSPPPRLAGFHEQYF.

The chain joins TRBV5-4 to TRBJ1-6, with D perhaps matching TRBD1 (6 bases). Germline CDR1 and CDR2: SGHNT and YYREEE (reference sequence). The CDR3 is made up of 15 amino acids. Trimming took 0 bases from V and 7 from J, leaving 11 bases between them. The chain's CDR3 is CASSLAGVENSPLHF. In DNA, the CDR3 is TGTGCCAGCAGCTTGGCAGGGGTGGAGAATTCACCCCTCCACTTT.

Written as DNA, the CDR3 is TGTGCCAGCAGCTTAGGGCCCGTGGTAAACACTGAAGCTTTCTTT. It translates to CASSLGPVVNTEAFF. V gene TRBV7-8 combines with J gene TRBJ1-1; D is unresolved. Germline V gene sequence: CDR1 SGHVS, CDR2 FQNEAQ. This CDR3 has 15 residues. V was pared by 1 base and J by 2 bases, with 11 bases between.

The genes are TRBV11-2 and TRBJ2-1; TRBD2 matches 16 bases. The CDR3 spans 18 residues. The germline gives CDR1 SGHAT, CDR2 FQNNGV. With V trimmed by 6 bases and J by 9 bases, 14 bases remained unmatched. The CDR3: CASSSLPGLAGGQGEQFF. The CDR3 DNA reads TGTGCCAGCAGTTCCCTCCCGGGACTAGCGGGGGGGCAAGGTGAGCAGTTCTTC.

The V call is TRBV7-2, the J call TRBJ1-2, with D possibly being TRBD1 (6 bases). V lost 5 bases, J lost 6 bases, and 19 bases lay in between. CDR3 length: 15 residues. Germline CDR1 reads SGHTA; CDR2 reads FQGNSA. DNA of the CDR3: TGTGCCAGCAGCCCCGAAGAAACCCGGACAGATGGCTACACCTTC. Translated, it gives CASSPEETRTDGYTF.

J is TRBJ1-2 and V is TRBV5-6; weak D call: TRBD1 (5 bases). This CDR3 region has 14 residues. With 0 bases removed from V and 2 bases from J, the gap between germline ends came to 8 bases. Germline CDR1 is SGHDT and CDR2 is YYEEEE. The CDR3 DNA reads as TGTGCCAGCAGCTTGGCGAAGGGGAACTATGGCTACACCTTC. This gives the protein CASSLAKGNYGYTF.